This TCR beta chain was recorded in a study of shared clonotypes between healthy human individuals. The wider study: Researchers assigned three CD4 naive, three CD4 memory, two CD8 naive and one CD8 memory plate to each donor.

At deep level, the assay was performed. For each subset, genomic DNA was distributed in equal portions over several immunoSEQ plates. Data came from immunoSEQ multiplex PCR; TCRdb stores just in-frame clones and leaves some out. Of 2 million to 2.5 million clones in the sample, just under 95% are singletons; the top ten hold around 0.4%. Investigators divided CD4+ cells into CD45RA+ naive and CD45RA-negative memory subsets. The sequencing input was naive CD4+ T cells from PBMCs. The subset is: CD45RA+ positively selected. The source is a man aged 18-30 years in good health. Some clones in this sample may be carry-over from other donors' samples.

CDR3 in DNA: TGCGCCAGCAGCTTGGCCAGCTACTCTGGGGCCAACGTCCTGACTTTC. Protein: CASSLASYSGANVLTF. This chain joins TRBV5-1 and TRBJ2-6; D uncertain. V was clipped by 0 bases and J by 0 bases, with 7 bases between them. The CDR3 covers 16 residues. In germline, CDR1 is SGHRS, CDR2 YFSETQ.